These 18 T cell receptor beta chains were all obtained from the same sample, sequenced in a study of naive and memory T cell subsets. The SP2 primer and nested alpha and beta constant region primers amplified ligated cDNA in four rounds. TCRdb independently ran MiXCR on the 5' RACE reads; one entry per CDR3 protein. Of 50,000 or so distinct CDR3 sequences in the sample, about 7% were seen once. A UMI-containing oligonucleotide was joined by 3' ligation to the TCR cDNA template. Receptors were obtained from a male donor in good health.

This clonotype was counted a few times. V gene TRBV29-1 combines with J gene TRBJ2-7, with D possibly called TRBD1 or TRBD2 (6 bases each). This CDR3 contains 13 residues. Germline CDR1 and CDR2: SQVTM and ANQGSEA. V gave up 7 bases and J gave up 7 bases, with 20 bases separating them. CDR3 sequence reads: CSGAGRGLGEQYF. The CDR3 nucleotides are TGCAGCGGAGCGGGCAGGGGATTGGGTGAGCAGTACTTC.

This clonotype has ten or more counts. The chain joins TRBV30 to TRBJ2-2, with 9 bases lining up with TRBD2. Germline CDR1 GTSNPN, CDR2 SVGIG (reference sequence). The CDR3 runs 14 residues. With V trimmed by 7 bases and J by 4 bases, 7 bases remained unmatched. CDR3 in DNA: TGTGCCTTAAATAGCGGGAGCCCCACCGGGGAGCTGTTTTTT. Its protein product is CALNSGSPTGELFF.

The rearrangement links TRBV20-1 to TRBJ2-7; D is undetermined. V was pared by 7 bases and J by 5 bases, with 15 bases between. This CDR3 has 12 amino acids. Germline V gene lookup returns CDR1 DFQATT and CDR2 SNEGSKA (reference sequence). The DNA of the CDR3 is TGCAGTGGTGTCGCCTCATCGGACGAGCAGTACTTC. Protein: CSGVASSDEQYF.

The gene calls are TRBV11-2 and TRBJ2-3; D call uncertain. Germline lookup yields CDR1 SGHAT and CDR2 FQNNGV. The CDR3 covers 14 residues. Trimming cost V 0 bases and J 2 bases, with 6 bases left between them. The CDR3 protein is CASSLDYSTDTQYF. CDR3 nucleotides: TGTGCCAGCAGCTTAGACTACTCCACAGATACGCAGTATTTT.

V gene TRBV19 combines with J gene TRBJ1-1; D perhaps matches TRBD1 (5 bases). The CDR3 spans 15 residues. Trimming pared 4 bases from V and 0 bases from J, leaving 12 bases between. Germline V gene sequence: CDR1 LNHDA, CDR2 SQIVND (reference sequence). The CDR3 loop reads CASSTQGVVNTEAFF. CDR3 DNA sequence: TGTGCCAGTAGTACCCAAGGGGTGGTGAACACTGAAGCTTTCTTT.

At least ten counts were recorded for this clonotype. The V gene is TRBV6-1, the J gene TRBJ2-5; D is perhaps TRBD1 or TRBD2 (6 bases each). Trimming took off 3 bases at V and 2 bases at J, with 19 bases between the two ends. CDR3 size: 17 residues. CDR1 MNHNS and CDR2 SASEGT come from the germline V gene. The CDR3: CASSDYLGGGIQETQYF. In DNA, the CDR3 is TGTGCCAGCAGTGATTATTTAGGGGGAGGAATACAAGAGACCCAGTACTTC.

In this sample, this clonotype turned up a few times. The chain has TRBV7-9 and TRBJ2-1; 10 bases line up with TRBD1. Trimming cost V 5 bases and J 1 base; bases outside gene matches: 8. CDR3 size: 17 residues. CDR1 and CDR2 (germline): SEHNR, FQNEAQ (reference sequence). The CDR3 DNA follows: TGTGCCAGCAGCCCCGACAGGGGGCTGGGGTCCTACAATGAGCAGTTCTTC. Translation gives CASSPDRGLGSYNEQFF.

The J gene is TRBJ2-1, the V gene TRBV29-1, with 9 positions matching TRBD2. The ends lost 1 base at V and 6 bases at J; junction bases unmatched: 10. The CDR3 extends over 16 amino acids. CDR1 is SQVTM and CDR2 is ANQGSEA in the germline V gene. This CDR3 reads CSVEVGTSLLVNEQFF. In DNA, the CDR3 is TGCAGCGTTGAAGTCGGGACTAGCCTTCTCGTCAATGAGCAGTTCTTC.

This clonotype was detected only a few times. The rearrangement joins TRBV11-2 to TRBJ2-1; 11 positions match TRBD2. Germline V CDR1 and CDR2: SGHAT, FQNNGV. Losses at the gene ends were 4 bases for V and 0 bases for J; bases not matched to a gene: 5. The CDR3 is made up of 17 amino acids. The CDR3 spells CASSYSSGRSSYNEQFF. For the CDR3, the DNA is TGTGCCAGCAGCTATTCTAGCGGGAGGAGCTCCTACAATGAGCAGTTCTTC.

The chain has TRBV11-2 and TRBJ1-3; no firm D call. V dropped 5 bases and J dropped 0 bases, with 17 bases sitting between them. From germline, CDR1 is SGHAT and CDR2 FQNNGV. There are 17 residues in the CDR3. The CDR3 sequence: CASSRPTGSISGNTIYF. CDR3 DNA sequence: TGTGCCAGCAGCCGACCCACGGGCTCTATCTCTGGAAACACCATATATTTT.

V gene TRBV20-1 combines with J gene TRBJ1-2, with D tentatively TRBD1 (5 bases). The CDR3 sequence is 15 residues long. The germline V gene has CDR1 DFQATT and CDR2 SNEGSKA (reference sequence). Trimming stripped 0 bases from V and 6 bases from J, with 17 bases between. The CDR3 spells CSARDSRVGEDGYTF. CDR3 DNA sequence: TGCAGTGCTAGAGATTCCAGGGTTGGAGAGGATGGCTACACCTTC.

This clonotype was counted ten times or more. The genes are TRBV20-1 and TRBJ2-1; TRBD1 might be the D (5 bases). CDR3 size: 14 residues. Germline lookup yields CDR1 DFQATT and CDR2 SNEGSKA (reference sequence). Trimming removed 0 bases at V and 6 bases at J, with 12 bases between. CDR3 sequence: CSARDRLGVNEQFF. The DNA of the CDR3 is TGCAGTGCTAGAGATAGGTTAGGGGTCAATGAGCAGTTCTTC.

Ten or more counts support this clonotype. This chain uses TRBV6-2 or TRBV6-3 with TRBJ1-2; D gene uncertain. V was cut by 2 bases and J by 8 bases, with 18 bases left in between. The CDR3 extends over 15 amino acids. Looked up from germline, CDR1 is MNHEY and CDR2 is SVGEGT. The CDR3 is CASSYETPPNRGYTF. The CDR3 DNA is TGTGCCAGCAGTTACGAAACGCCCCCCAACCGGGGCTACACCTTC.

This chain connects TRBV29-1 to TRBJ2-1; 13 positions agree with TRBD2. V lost 4 bases and J lost 6; bases outside the gene matches: 6. Germline CDR1 and CDR2: SQVTM and ANQGSEA. This CDR3 contains 15 residues. CDR3 amino acids: CSVGTSGSSGNEQFF. In nucleotides, the CDR3 is TGCAGCGTTGGGACTAGCGGGAGCTCAGGCAATGAGCAGTTCTTC.

The gene calls are TRBV19 and TRBJ2-7; D unresolved. Trimming took off 6 bases at V and 5 bases at J, with 17 bases between the two ends. CDR3 length equals 14 residues. CDR1 and CDR2 (germline): LNHDA, SQIVND (reference sequence). CDR3 residues: CASSPWAASHEQYF. For the CDR3, the DNA is TGTGCCAGTAGCCCCTGGGCGGCATCCCACGAGCAGTACTTC.

This clonotype has ten or more counts. The rearrangement joins TRBV20-1 to TRBJ2-1, with D possibly TRBD2 on 6 matching bases. This CDR3 is built from 11 residues. Germline V lookup: CDR1 DFQATT, CDR2 SNEGSKA (reference sequence). The V gene lost 5 bases and the J gene lost 10 bases, with 12 bases spanning the gap. Here the CDR3 reads CSAAAGSEQFF. CDR3 coding DNA: TGCAGTGCTGCGGCGGGGTCCGAGCAGTTCTTC.

This clonotype was detected many times. This chain joins TRBV20-1 and TRBJ2-2; 8 bases agree with TRBD2. This CDR3 contains 14 residues. Trimming cost V 4 bases and J 0 bases; bases outside gene matches: 1. Per the germline V gene, CDR1 is DFQATT and CDR2 is SNEGSKA (reference sequence). The CDR3 loop reads CSAMGLANTGELFF. The CDR3 nucleotides are TGCAGTGCTATGGGACTAGCGAACACCGGGGAGCTGTTTTTT.

This clonotype was picked up a small number of times. The chain employs TRBV20-1 and TRBJ1-1; D is uncertain. There are 13 residues in the CDR3. Germline values: CDR1 DFQATT, CDR2 SNEGSKA (reference sequence). V shed 0 bases and J shed 3 bases, with 8 bases lying between them. In nucleotides, the CDR3 is TGCAGTGCTAGAGATCCGCGGTACACTGAAGCTTTCTTT. As protein: CSARDPRYTEAFF.